A selection of T cell receptor beta chains follows, all from one sample in a study of T cell responses to AZD1222 COVID-19 vaccine. TCRdb keeps only in-frame clones here, not all; method: immunoSEQ multiplex PCR. The sample lists approximately 150,000 clones, 85% to 95% occurring once. The source material was peripheral blood, sampled on day 0 of AZD1222 vaccination. These receptors were taken from an adult in good health. CDR3s include the opening cysteine and the closing phenylalanine or tryptophan. The D gene is left open where the match is weak. Clone size is not always given. Where it is, it says once, few, many or a class for expanded clones.

d_call j_call cdr3_length v_call clone_size cdr3_nt cdr3_aa
TRBD1 TRBJ1-1 16 TRBV7-2 - TGTGCCAGCAGCCCGCCGGACAGGCCACGTAACACTGAAGCTTTCTTT CASSPPDRPRNTEAFF
- TRBJ1-2 15 TRBV5-1 - TGCGCCAGCAGCCCCTACGAAGGGGTTAACTATGGCTACACCTTC CASSPYEGVNYGYTF
TRBD1 TRBJ1-2 18 TRBV6-2/TRBV6-3 - TGTGCCAGCAGTTACCCGGGACAGGCGGTTGCCCCGGGCTATGGCTACACCTTC CASSYPGQAVAPGYGYTF
TRBD1 TRBJ1-5 14 TRBV6-6 - TGTGCCAGCAGACCACAGGGGCTGAATCAGCCCCAGCATTTT CASRPQGLNQPQHF
- TRBJ1-6 14 TRBV7-8 - TGTGCCAGCAGCATCACAGATTATAATTCACCCCTCCACTTT CASSITDYNSPLHF
- TRBJ1-4 13 TRBV7-9 - TGTGCCAGCAGCTTCGGTTCGAGGGGAGAACTGTTTTTT CASSFGSRGELFF
- TRBJ2-5 14 TRBV9 - TGTGCCAGCAGCGTAAGGGGGTATGAAGAGACCCAGTACTTC CASSVRGYEETQYF
- TRBJ2-7 11 TRBV11-2 - TGTGCCAGCAGCTCATCCTACGAGCAGTACTTC CASSSSYEQYF
- TRBJ1-3 17 TRBV7-2 - TGTGCCAGCAGCCTCCGTGAAGGGGGGAGCTCTGGAAACACCATATATTTT CASSLREGGSSGNTIYF
TRBD1 TRBJ2-5 16 TRBV24-1 - TGTGCCACCAGTGATCCTCGGGACAGGGGGAAAGAGACCCAGTACTTC CATSDPRDRGKETQYF
- TRBJ1-6 13 TRBV30 - TGTGCCTGGACGGCAGGGGAAAATTCACCCCTCCACTTT CAWTAGENSPLHF
TRBD1 TRBJ1-5 13 TRBV30 - TGTGCCTGGAGTCAGGACAGGGGGCAGCCCCAGCATTTT CAWSQDRGQPQHF
TRBD1 TRBJ1-2 12 TRBV3-1/TRBV3-2 - TGTGCCAGCAGCCGAGGACAGGGATCTCACACCTTC CASSRGQGSHTF
TRBD2 TRBJ2-3 15 TRBV6-4 once TGTGCCAGCAGCCCGGGACTAACTAGCACAGATACGCAGTATTTT CASSPGLTSTDTQYF
- TRBJ2-2 13 TRBV27 - TGTGCCAGCAGGACAGATCACACCGGGGAGCTGTTTTTT CASRTDHTGELFF
- TRBJ2-7 14 TRBV18 - TGTGCCAGCTCCCGGACCGGGACTTCGTACGAGCAGTACTTC CASSRTGTSYEQYF
- TRBJ1-1 16 TRBV5-1 - TGCGCCAGCAGCAACGGAGGATGGGTCATGAACACTGAAGCTTTCTTT CASSNGGWVMNTEAFF
TRBD1 TRBJ1-4 13 TRBV10-3 - TGTGCCATCAAGGGACAGTTAAATGAAAAACTGTTTTTT CAIKGQLNEKLFF
TRBD2 TRBJ2-3 15 TRBV4-1 - TGCGCCAGCAGCCAAGACGGGGCTAGCGGAGATACGCAGTATTTT CASSQDGASGDTQYF
- TRBJ1-2 12 TRBV6-5 - TGTGCCAGCAGTCCCCGGACCCCCCGCTACACCTTC CASSPRTPRYTF
- TRBJ1-5 13 TRBV19 - TGTGCCAGTAGTATTTCTGACAGGCAGCCCCAGCATTTT CASSISDRQPQHF
- TRBJ1-5 15 TRBV4-2 - TGTGCCAGCAGCCAAGAGGGGTTGGGAAATCAGCCCCAGCATTTT CASSQEGLGNQPQHF
- TRBJ2-1 13 TRBV12-3/TRBV12-4 - TGTGCCAGCAGTCGACAGGTCGGGAATGAGCAGTTCTTC CASSRQVGNEQFF
- TRBJ1-2 13 TRBV4-1 - TGCGCCAGCAGCCAAGGACGGGGGCAAGGCTACACCTTC CASSQGRGQGYTF
- TRBJ2-4 16 TRBV19 - TGTGCCAGTACCTCGACTCAAAGCCTAGCCAAAAACATTCAGTACTTC CASTSTQSLAKNIQYF
TRBD2 TRBJ2-5 16 TRBV7-9 - TGTGCCAGCAGCCCAAGACTAGCGGGGGGGCCTGAGACCCAGTACTTC CASSPRLAGGPETQYF
- TRBJ2-7 13 TRBV28 - TGTGCCAGCCGTCAGGGAATCTCCTACGAGCAGTACTTC CASRQGISYEQYF
- TRBJ1-2 12 TRBV30 - TGTGCCTGGTCTCCCTTGGGGGATGGCTACACCTTC CAWSPLGDGYTF
- TRBJ1-5 16 TRBV28 once TGTGCCAGCGTGACAGCCGCTGGCAATAGCAATCAGCCCCAGCATTTT CASVTAAGNSNQPQHF
- TRBJ2-2 15 TRBV19 - TGTGCCAGTAGGCCCGGACGGGCGGTCAACGGGGAGCTGTTTTTT CASRPGRAVNGELFF
- TRBJ1-1 13 TRBV12-3/TRBV12-4 - TGTGCCAGCAGCCTTGGCCCCTACACTGAAGCTTTCTTT CASSLGPYTEAFF
- TRBJ1-2 13 TRBV11-2 once TGTGCCAGCAATTGGTTAAGTGGCGGTGGCTACACCTTC CASNWLSGGGYTF
- TRBJ2-1 15 TRBV30 - TGTGCCTGGAGTGTACTGGGCGACTCCTACAATGAGCAGTTCTTC CAWSVLGDSYNEQFF
- TRBJ2-2 16 TRBV7-3 - TGTGCCAGCAGCTTACTCGGGGGAGACGGCACCGGGGAGCTGTTTTTT CASSLLGGDGTGELFF
- TRBJ1-1 14 TRBV7-9 - TGTGCCAGCAGCAAACCCACAGGGATCGCTGAAGCTTTCTTT CASSKPTGIAEAFF
- TRBJ1-1 13 TRBV27 - TGTGCCAGCAGTTCTTTAGGAAGTACTGAAGCTTTCTTT CASSSLGSTEAFF
- TRBJ1-6 17 TRBV7-9 - TGTGCCAGCAGCTTAGCCGCAGGAAGCTCCTATAATTCACCCCTCCACTTT CASSLAAGSSYNSPLHF
TRBD1 TRBJ1-1 15 TRBV18 - TGTGCCAGCTCACCAAGACAGGGGAAGGTCGCTGAAGCTTTCTTT CASSPRQGKVAEAFF
- TRBJ2-3 13 TRBV29-1 - TGCAGCGTTGAAGATCCTAGCGCAGATACGCAGTATTTT CSVEDPSADTQYF
- TRBJ2-3 14 TRBV27 - TGTGCCAGCAGTTTCCGGGCGACCACAGATACGCAGTATTTT CASSFRATTDTQYF
TRBD1 TRBJ2-5 14 TRBV5-1 once TGCGCCAGCAGCTTGGACAGGGGGAGAGAGACCCAGTACTTC CASSLDRGRETQYF
TRBD2 TRBJ2-2 16 TRBV11-2 - TGTGCCAGCAGCTCGAGTAGCGGGAGGGGCACCGGGGAGCTGTTTTTT CASSSSSGRGTGELFF
TRBD2 TRBJ2-1 16 TRBV6-4 - TGTGCCAGCAGTGACTCGAGCGGGACCCGGCCGGATGAGCAGTTCTTC CASSDSSGTRPDEQFF
TRBD1 TRBJ1-5 18 TRBV7-9 - TGTGCCAGCAGCTTATCCGGTACAGGACAGGGGGCCGATCAGCCCCAGCATTTT CASSLSGTGQGADQPQHF
TRBD2 TRBJ2-1 16 TRBV7-9 - TGTGCCAGCAGTTCCCCGACTAGCGGCACCTACAATGAGCAGTTCTTC CASSSPTSGTYNEQFF
- TRBJ2-1 11 TRBV4-1 - TGCGCCAGCAGCCAAGGGGTTGAGCAGTTCTTC CASSQGVEQFF
TRBD1 TRBJ2-7 14 TRBV10-1 once TGCGCCAGCAGCGGTAGACAGGGACCCTACGAGCAGTACTTC CASSGRQGPYEQYF
- TRBJ2-1 15 TRBV30 - TGTGCCTGGAGTGAAGGGCAGCACCTATACAATGAGCAGTTCTTC CAWSEGQHLYNEQFF
TRBD2 TRBJ2-7 14 TRBV30 - TGTGCCTGGACCCTGGGGACTACCTCCTACGAGCAGTACTTC CAWTLGTTSYEQYF
- TRBJ2-1 15 TRBV7-3 - TGTGCCAGCAGCTTAATCGGAGGACATTACAATGAGCAGTTCTTC CASSLIGGHYNEQFF
- TRBJ1-1 13 TRBV2 - TGTGCCAGCAGCCAGACAGTGAACACTGAAGCTTTCTTT CASSQTVNTEAFF
TRBD1 TRBJ2-7 14 TRBV2 - TGTGCCAGCAGAGACCGGGACAGGGTAAACGAGCAGTACTTC CASRDRDRVNEQYF
- TRBJ1-2 13 TRBV19 - TGTGCCAGTAGTACGAGCAGAAGTTATGGCTACACCTTC CASSTSRSYGYTF
TRBD2 TRBJ2-7 16 TRBV4-1 - TGCGCCAGCAGCCAAGAAAAACTAGCGGGAGACGTCGAGCAGTACTTC CASSQEKLAGDVEQYF
TRBD2 TRBJ2-7 19 TRBV10-2 - TGCGCCAGCAGTGTGAGACTAGCGGGGGGCTTCCTCTACACTTACGAGCAGTACTTC CASSVRLAGGFLYTYEQYF
- TRBJ1-2 12 TRBV30 - TGTGCCTGGAGTACCCCGAGGGGGGGGTGGACCTTC CAWSTPRGGWTF
- TRBJ2-7 13 TRBV18 - TGTGCCAGCTCACCGACACAGGTCTACGAGCAGTACTTC CASSPTQVYEQYF
- TRBJ1-4 14 TRBV27 - TGTGCCAGCAGTTTTACCGGCTATAATGAAAAACTGTTTTTT CASSFTGYNEKLFF
- TRBJ2-5 20 TRBV29-1 - TGCAGCGTTGAAGATCTTTTGGGCGGGACAGCTTATCTGTACCAAGAGACCCAGTACTTC CSVEDLLGGTAYLYQETQYF